This is a list of T cell receptor beta chains from one sample in a study of OX40 agonist ivuxolimab in advanced cancers. Produced via immunoSEQ multiplex PCR; TCRdb's table is partial and in-frame only. The sample has tens of thousands of clones, 80% to 85% seen once. Sequencing was performed on CD4+ or CD8+ T cells sorted from blood, taken in a trial of the OX40 agonist ivuxolimab. The source is an adult with an advanced solid tumor such as melanoma, head and neck, liver or kidney cancer. Both conserved end residues are part of each CDR3. The order of the fields is J gene, D gene, V gene, CDR3 protein. A D gene is named only where the DNA matches it firmly.

j_call: TRBJ2-5
d_call: NA
v_call: TRBV7-2
cdr3_aa: CASSLGVGTQYF

j_call: TRBJ2-5
d_call: NA
v_call: TRBV11-2
cdr3_aa: CASSVADETQYF

j_call: TRBJ2-2
d_call: NA
v_call: TRBV5-4
cdr3_aa: CASSPFRSNTGELFF

j_call: TRBJ2-7
d_call: NA
v_call: TRBV11-1
cdr3_aa: CASRGGYEQYF

j_call: TRBJ2-7
d_call: NA
v_call: TRBV27
cdr3_aa: CASSFSGGNEQYF

j_call: TRBJ2-6
d_call: NA
v_call: TRBV5-8
cdr3_aa: CASSLGGGANVLTF

j_call: TRBJ1-1
d_call: NA
v_call: TRBV4-3
cdr3_aa: CASSPFGTTEAFF

j_call: TRBJ2-3
d_call: TRBD2
v_call: TRBV7-3
cdr3_aa: CASSSGGATDTQYF

j_call: TRBJ1-1
d_call: NA
v_call: TRBV5-1
cdr3_aa: CASSLGGVGTEAFF

j_call: TRBJ1-3
d_call: NA
v_call: TRBV9
cdr3_aa: CASSSEGGNTIYF

j_call: TRBJ2-3
d_call: NA
v_call: TRBV5-1
cdr3_aa: CASSLAGPRLGDTQYF

j_call: TRBJ2-7
d_call: NA
v_call: TRBV27
cdr3_aa: CASSIRDGSSYEQYF

j_call: TRBJ2-2
d_call: TRBD2
v_call: TRBV13
cdr3_aa: CASSLRGEVGTGELFF

j_call: TRBJ1-2
d_call: NA
v_call: TRBV5-1
cdr3_aa: CASMSGRDGYTF

j_call: TRBJ2-5
d_call: NA
v_call: TRBV13
cdr3_aa: CASSFWGSDYQETQYF